A single sample gave rise to the 18 T cell receptor beta chains below, sequenced in a study of shared clonotypes between healthy human individuals. Assay used: immunoSEQ multiplex PCR; TCRdb lists only in-frame clones, some missing. This sample carries roughly 2.2 million clones, 80% to 95% of them seen once, and the ten largest clones take about 0.36%. Specimen: naive CD4+ T cells from PBMCs. Subset noted: CD45RA+ positively selected. The receptors shown here come from a man aged 18 to 30 in good health. Some clones in this sample may be carry-over from other donors' samples.

The chain combines TRBV11-3 with TRBJ2-1; 7 nucleotides match TRBD2. The germline V gene has CDR1 SGHNT and CDR2 YENEEA. The CDR3 has 14 residues. V lost 5 bases and J lost 4; bases outside the gene matches: 5. Here the CDR3 DNA reads TGTGCCAGCAGCCCTAGCGGCACTTACAATGAGCAGTTCTTC. Translated: CASSPSGTYNEQFF.

The chain couples TRBV5-5 to TRBJ2-3; a weak D match, TRBD2 (6 bases). CDR3 length: 13 amino acids. V shed 4 bases and J shed 2 bases, with 8 bases lying between them. Germline CDR1 and CDR2: SGHKS and YYEKEE (reference sequence). The CDR3: CASSAGSTDTQYF. CDR3 in DNA: TGTGCCAGCAGCGCGGGATCCACAGATACGCAGTATTTT. Filled out from reference TRBV5-5 and TRBJ2-3, the complete variable domain reads DAGVTQSPTHLIKTRGQQVTLRCSPISGHKSVSWYQQVLGQGPQFIFQYYEKEERGRGNFPDRFSARQFPNYSSELNVNALLLGDSALYLCASSAGSTDTQYFGPGTRLTVL.

This clone is a singleton in its sample. The V call is TRBV28, the J call TRBJ1-5, with D unclear. Trimming left V 2 bases short and J 4 bases short, with 9 bases between. The CDR3 has 14 residues. CDR1 is MDHEN and CDR2 is SYDVKM in the germline V gene. Here the CDR3 reads CASSLTWGNQPQHF. In nucleotides, the CDR3 is TGTGCCAGCAGTTTAACTTGGGGAAATCAGCCCCAGCATTTT.

The table lists this clone with a count of one. The rearrangement joins TRBV18 to TRBJ1-2; 8 bases agree with TRBD1. V lost 2 bases and J lost 4; bases outside the gene matches: 9. Germline loops: CDR1 KGHSH, CDR2 LQKENI. The CDR3 consists of 16 residues. The CDR3 sequence: CASSPWRTGNGYGYTF. Here the CDR3 DNA reads TGTGCCAGCTCACCATGGAGGACAGGGAACGGCTATGGCTACACCTTC.

This sequence joins TRBV19 and TRBJ2-5; weak D call: TRBD1 (5 bases). Germline CDR1 and CDR2: LNHDA and SQIVND (reference sequence). The CDR3 runs to 12 residues. V was pared by 5 bases and J by 2 bases, with 6 bases between. The CDR3 bases are TGTGCCAGTAGTCACAGGCAAGAGACCCAGTACTTC. Encoded protein: CASSHRQETQYF.

The genes are TRBV27 and TRBJ1-5; TRBD1 might be the D (6 bases). Germline V gives CDR1 MNHEY, CDR2 SMNVEV (reference sequence). The CDR3 runs to 16 residues. The V gene lost 3 bases and the J gene lost 4 bases, with 16 bases spanning the gap. This CDR3 is CASSFSTGRGNQPQHF. In DNA, the CDR3 is TGTGCCAGCAGTTTCTCCACAGGGAGAGGGAATCAGCCCCAGCATTTT.

This clone was observed a single time. The genes are TRBV18 and TRBJ2-7; either TRBD1 or TRBD2 may fit D (6 bases each). V lost 1 base to trimming and J lost 3 bases, with 13 bases between them. The V gene's germline CDR1 is KGHSH and CDR2 LQKENI. CDR3 length: 15 residues. Written as DNA, the CDR3 is TGTGCCAGCTCACCACGTGGGGGGCTCAACTACGAGCAGTACTTC. Protein sequence: CASSPRGGLNYEQYF.

The rearrangement uses TRBV21-1 and TRBJ1-4. TRBV21-1 is labeled a pseudogene. The length of the CDR3 is 15 residues. The chain's CDR3 is CASSKGLPPEEKLFF. Here the CDR3 DNA reads TGTGCCAGCAGCAAAGGGTTGCCCCCGGAGGAAAAACTGTTTTTT.

V and J are TRBV30 and TRBJ1-1, with a tentative D call TRBD1 (5 bases). Germline CDR1 GTSNPN, CDR2 SVGIG (reference sequence). The CDR3 sequence is 13 residues long. Trimming stripped 4 bases from V and 8 bases from J, with 17 bases between. CDR3 bases: TGTGCCTGGATCGGGAGGAACAGGCACGAAGCTTTCTTT. Its translation: CAWIGRNRHEAFF.

This clone is a singleton in its sample. The chain recombines TRBV10-2 with TRBJ1-3; no firm D call. The germline gives CDR1 WSHSY, CDR2 SAAADI. The CDR3 is made up of 12 amino acids. Trimming shortened V by 3 bases and J by 5 bases, and 5 bases separated the two germline ends. CDR3 DNA: TGCGCCAGCAGTGACTTCAGAAACACCATATATTTT. Translating gives CASSDFRNTIYF.

The genes are TRBV10-2 and TRBJ2-7; D call uncertain. Germline V CDR1 and CDR2: WSHSY, SAAADI. The CDR3 sequence is 12 residues long. V lost 3 bases and J lost 2, with 5 bases in between. The CDR3 DNA sequence: TGCGCCAGCAGTGAAACAGCCTACGAGCAGTACTTC. Translating it yields CASSETAYEQYF.

The rearrangement uses TRBV5-4 and TRBJ1-2, with TRBD1 matching 8 bases. Germline V gene sequence: CDR1 SGHNT, CDR2 YYREEE (reference sequence). J gave up 8 bases and V 2 bases, and 8 bases lay outside the gene matches. There are 14 residues in the CDR3. The CDR3 nucleotides are TGTGCCAGCAGCTTAGCAACCAGGGGGCAAGGCTACACCTTC. Protein product: CASSLATRGQGYTF.

V and J are TRBV19 and TRBJ2-1, with 13 bases fitting TRBD2. V shed 5 bases, J shed 4 bases, and the junction held 5 bases outside the gene matches. Per germline, CDR1 LNHDA and CDR2 SQIVND (reference sequence). The CDR3 is made up of 16 amino acids. In DNA, the CDR3 is TGTGCCAGTAGTCTTCCGGGACTAGCGGGGTACAATGAGCAGTTCTTC. This translates into CASSLPGLAGYNEQFF.

CDR3 protein: CAWSPGRDSNQPQHF. The CDR3 DNA is TGTGCCTGGAGTCCGGGAAGGGATAGCAATCAGCCCCAGCATTTT. The chain uses TRBV30 and TRBJ1-5; D is ambiguous. This CDR3 contains 15 residues. Trimming stripped 2 bases from V and 0 bases from J, with 11 bases between. Germline V gene data show CDR1 as GTSNPN and CDR2 as SVGIG (reference sequence).

The chain has TRBV18 and TRBJ2-5; D unresolved. The CDR3 has 9 residues. V lost 10 bases to trimming and J lost 7 bases, with 7 bases between them. Germline values: CDR1 KGHSH, CDR2 LQKENI. CDR3 protein: CATPGTQYF. The CDR3 DNA follows: TGTGCCACCCCTGGGACCCAGTACTTC.

V gene TRBV6-6 combines with J gene TRBJ1-5; D is ambiguous. Germline V gene data show CDR1 as MNHNY and CDR2 as SVGAGI (reference sequence). This CDR3 comprises 15 residues. V lost 4 bases and J 0 bases, leaving 10 bases between the germline ends. The CDR3 nucleotides read TGTGCCAGCAGTTGGAATAGCTATAGCAATCAGCCCCAGCATTTT. It yields the protein CASSWNSYSNQPQHF.

The chain couples TRBV5-5 to TRBJ1-3; TRBD1 matches at 9 bases. Per the germline V gene, CDR1 is SGHKS and CDR2 is YYEKEE (reference sequence). The ends lost 3 bases at V and 4 bases at J; junction bases unmatched: 14. This CDR3 contains 18 residues. The CDR3 sequence is CASSSQVQDRGIGNTIYF. The CDR3, as DNA: TGTGCCAGCAGCTCCCAGGTCCAGGACAGGGGTATAGGAAACACCATATATTTT.

The gene calls are TRBV25-1 and TRBJ1-4; TRBD1 might be the D (6 bases). This CDR3 region has 17 residues. Between the trimmed V and J ends, which lost 3 bases and 7 bases, there was a span of 21 bases. Germline V gene lookup returns CDR1 MGHDK and CDR2 SYGVNS. The CDR3 here is CASSDDSMGGVGEKLFF. The CDR3 coding sequence is TGTGCCAGCAGTGATGATTCAATGGGGGGCGTGGGTGAAAAACTGTTTTTT.